Below are 21 T cell receptor beta chains sequenced from a single sample in a study of early T cells in non-severe SARS-CoV-2 infection. TCRdb passed the 5' RACE reads through MiXCR, listing each CDR3 protein once. The repertoire has 65,000 to 90,000 distinct CDR3 sequences, approximately 12% of them found once; the top ten carry 3.5% to 5.5%. Sample: whole blood. The receptor source for this set is an adult who was a healthcare worker with PCR-confirmed SARS-CoV-2 infection or an uninfected control (not recorded which).

The rearrangement joins TRBV7-8 to TRBJ2-5; TRBD2 aligns across 8 bases. The CDR3 consists of 15 residues. From germline, CDR1 is SGHVS and CDR2 FQNEAQ. With 1 base clipped from V and 4 bases from J, the junction kept 5 bases outside the gene matches. The DNA of the CDR3 is TGTGCCAGCAGCTTAGGAGCGGGAGTCATAGAGACCCAGTACTTC. It specifies CASSLGAGVIETQYF.

The chain has TRBV5-1 and TRBJ1-6; D possibly corresponds to TRBD1 (5 bases). This CDR3 is 16 amino acids long. V lost 4 bases, J lost 0 bases, and 11 bases lay in between. CDR1 is SGHRS, CDR2 YFSETQ, per germline. CDR3 sequence reads: CASSPGRSSYNSPLHF. The CDR3 nucleotides are TGCGCCAGCAGCCCGGGACGGAGCTCCTATAATTCACCCCTCCACTTT. The full variable domain, rest sourced from reference TRBV5-1 and TRBJ1-6, is KAGVTQTPRYLIKTRGQQVTLSCSPISGHRSVSWYQQTPGQGLQFLFEYFSETQRNKGNFPGRFSGRQFSNSRSEMNVSTLELGDSALYLCASSPGRSSYNSPLHFGNGTRLTVT.

This clonotype showed up just a few times. The chain is built from TRBV11-2 and TRBJ1-6; D call uncertain. The CDR3 totals 11 residues. Germline V gene sequence: CDR1 SGHAT, CDR2 FQNNGV. The V gene lost 1 base and the J gene lost 10 bases, with 2 bases spanning the gap. This CDR3 is CASSLGSPLHF. The CDR3 DNA reads as TGTGCCAGCAGCTTAGGCTCACCCCTCCACTTT.

This clonotype was observed many times. This chain joins TRBV10-2 and TRBJ2-5, with 16 bases fitting TRBD2. Germline trimming cut 10 bases from V and 4 bases from J; bases unmatched to any gene: 15. The germline V gene has CDR1 WSHSY and CDR2 SAAADI. The CDR3 has 18 amino acids. The DNA of the CDR3 is TGCGCCACCGCTCACGCCGGGACTAGCGGGAGGGCCCCAGAGACCCAGTACTTC. Amino acids: CATAHAGTSGRAPETQYF.

This clonotype has at least ten counts. The chain recombines TRBV5-6 with TRBJ1-1; possible D gene TRBD1, 5 bases. The germline V gene encodes CDR1 SGHDT and CDR2 YYEEEE. V was cut by 4 bases and J by 6 bases, with 13 bases left in between. This CDR3 has 13 residues. This chain's CDR3 is CASSATGLSEAFF. CDR3 nucleotide sequence: TGTGCCAGCAGCGCGACGGGGCTGTCTGAAGCTTTCTTT.

The chain uses TRBV18 and TRBJ2-5; D is tentatively TRBD1 or TRBD2 (6 bases each). V dropped 0 bases and J dropped 4 bases, with 18 bases sitting between them. Germline loops: CDR1 KGHSH, CDR2 LQKENI. This CDR3 is 17 amino acids long. CDR3 bases: TGTGCCAGCTCACCACCTTCGGGGGCAGGGCCCCCAGAGACCCAGTACTTC. Protein: CASSPPSGAGPPETQYF.

This rearrangement joins TRBV7-9 to TRBJ2-7, with TRBD1 matching 10 bases. The CDR3 sequence is 15 residues long. V dropped 5 bases and J dropped 2; count of bases not matched to a gene: 6. The V gene's germline CDR1 is SEHNR and CDR2 FQNEAQ (reference sequence). The CDR3 region has the DNA TGTGCCAGCAGCCGGGACAGGGGTATTACCTACGAGCAGTACTTC. Protein: CASSRDRGITYEQYF.

This clonotype was counted only a few times. The CDR3 here is CASSIQGAFIAEAFF. The DNA of the CDR3 is TGTGCCAGTAGTATACAGGGGGCTTTCATTGCTGAAGCTTTCTTT. The chain is built from TRBV19 and TRBJ1-1; TRBD1 agrees at 8 bases. After removal of 2 bases from V and 6 bases from J, the junction contained 8 bases not matched to a gene. Germline V CDR1 and CDR2: LNHDA, SQIVND (reference sequence). This CDR3 is built from 15 residues.

The table lists this clonotype with many counts. This sequence joins TRBV7-9 and TRBJ2-2, with D unresolved. The CDR3 length is 13 residues. Per germline, CDR1 SEHNR and CDR2 FQNEAQ (reference sequence). The V end lost 5 bases, the J end lost 6 bases, and 10 bases lay between the germline ends. The CDR3 bases are TGTGCCAGCAGCCCTCAGAGCGCCGGGGAGCTGTTTTTT. Translating it yields CASSPQSAGELFF.

This clonotype has just a few counts. The rearrangement uses TRBV5-6 and TRBJ1-1, with D tentatively TRBD1 (5 bases). This CDR3 comprises 15 residues. With 4 bases removed from V and 8 bases from J, the gap between germline ends came to 21 bases. Per the germline V gene, CDR1 is SGHDT and CDR2 is YYEEEE. CDR3 region: CASSAITGVGREAFF. For the CDR3, the DNA is TGTGCCAGCAGCGCTATAACGGGGGTCGGGAGGGAAGCTTTCTTT.

CDR3 sequence (DNA): TGTGCCAGTAGTAGGTCGGGGACCCGCTCCTACAATGAGCAGTTCTTC. Amino acids: CASSRSGTRSYNEQFF. This rearrangement joins TRBV19 to TRBJ2-1; D tentatively reads TRBD1 or TRBD2 (5 bases each). In germline, CDR1 is LNHDA, CDR2 SQIVND (reference sequence). V dropped 4 bases and J dropped 0 bases, with 13 bases sitting between them. The CDR3 covers 16 residues.

This clonotype was counted between two and nine times. The rearrangement joins TRBV6-1 to TRBJ2-7; 10 bases agree with TRBD1. The CDR3 loop spans 15 amino acids. From germline, CDR1 is MNHNS and CDR2 SASEGT. V lost 2 bases and J lost 6; bases outside the gene matches: 7. CDR3 region: CASSESGTGVFEQYF. Written as DNA, the CDR3 is TGTGCCAGCAGTGAAAGCGGGACAGGGGTCTTCGAGCAGTACTTC.

The gene calls are TRBV27 and TRBJ2-1; TRBD1 is a possible D gene (5 bases). CDR3 length: 14 residues. CDR1 MNHEY and CDR2 SMNVEV come from the germline V gene (reference sequence). The V gene lost 3 bases and the J gene lost 4 bases, with 10 bases spanning the gap. CDR3 in DNA: TGTGCCAGCAGTTTTGACAGAGGATACAATGAGCAGTTCTTC. Protein product: CASSFDRGYNEQFF.

This clonotype was counted many times. This sequence joins TRBV3-1 and TRBJ1-1; possible D gene TRBD1, 5 bases. The CDR3 runs 13 residues. Trimming took 6 bases from V and 3 from J, leaving 11 bases between them. From germline, CDR1 is LGHDT and CDR2 YNNKEL (reference sequence). This CDR3 reads CASRDPTDTEAFF. The CDR3 DNA sequence: TGTGCCAGCAGAGACCCGACAGACACTGAAGCTTTCTTT.

At least ten counts were recorded for this clonotype. This rearrangement joins TRBV2 to TRBJ2-4; D gene uncertain. CDR3 length: 19 amino acids. Germline-derived CDR1 and CDR2 are SNHLY and FYNNEI. V shed 3 bases and J shed 0 bases, with 21 bases lying between them. CDR3 loop: CASSETTTAMKLAKNIQYF. The CDR3 nucleotides are TGTGCCAGCAGTGAGACCACTACCGCCATGAAATTAGCCAAAAACATTCAGTACTTC.

V usage is TRBV12-3 or TRBV12-4 and J usage is TRBJ1-5; D ambiguous. Trimming took off 3 bases at V and 4 bases at J, with 7 bases between the two ends. This CDR3 contains 13 residues. CDR3: CASSFMWNQPQHF. As DNA, the CDR3 is TGTGCCAGCAGTTTCATGTGGAATCAGCCCCAGCATTTT.

The chain carries TRBV28 and TRBJ2-5, with 7 bases that match TRBD1. The germline V gene has CDR1 MDHEN and CDR2 SYDVKM. The ends lost 7 bases at V and 2 bases at J; junction bases unmatched: 4. The length of the CDR3 is 13 residues. In DNA, the CDR3 is TGTGCCAGCACCTACAGGGGTCAAGAGACCCAGTACTTC. Residues: CASTYRGQETQYF.

This clonotype appeared a few times. The chain links TRBV12-3 or TRBV12-4 to TRBJ2-1; 11 bases align to TRBD1. This CDR3 contains 16 residues. Trimming removed 2 bases from V and 3 bases from J; junction bases left unmatched: 3. CDR3 loop: CASSLRGTGGYNEQFF. CDR3 nucleotide sequence: TGTGCCAGCAGTTTACGGGGGACAGGGGGCTACAATGAGCAGTTCTTC.

The J gene is TRBJ2-3, the V gene TRBV5-6, with D possibly matching TRBD2 (5 bases). The CDR3 is 15 residues long. The ends were cut back, 1 base at V and 0 bases at J, with 9 bases in the middle. Germline CDR1 and CDR2: SGHDT and YYEEEE. The CDR3 loop is CASSLRGPSTDTQYF. Written as DNA, the CDR3 is TGTGCCAGCAGCTTGCGGGGTCCTAGCACAGATACGCAGTATTTT.

V is TRBV4-2 and J is TRBJ2-2; D unclear. V was trimmed by 0 bases and J by 7 bases, leaving 9 bases between them. In germline, CDR1 is LGHNA, CDR2 YNFKEQ. The length of the CDR3 is 14 residues. CDR3: CASSQEGQGGELFF. The CDR3 bases are TGTGCCAGCAGCCAAGAAGGGCAAGGCGGGGAGCTGTTTTTT.

V and J are TRBV20-1 and TRBJ2-7; D ambiguous. V was trimmed by 6 bases and J by 0 bases, leaving 15 bases between them. CDR1 and CDR2 (germline): DFQATT, SNEGSKA (reference sequence). The CDR3 is made up of 14 amino acids. DNA of the CDR3: TGCAGTGCCCTCGAGAAGTCTTCCTCCTACGAGCAGTACTTC. Its translation: CSALEKSSSYEQYF.